The 15 T cell receptor beta chains listed next were all sequenced from one sample in a study of metastatic and nonmetastatic thyroid tumors (dated by TCRdb to the early 2020s). The library was made by PCR. TCRdb records Illumina HiSeq 4000 as the sequencer. TCRdb reprocessed the public reads (quality trimming at Q25 with fastp, clone calling with MiXCR) and kept in-frame beta chains. The sample table shows 21,000 or so clones, and approximately 30% are seen once. Of the sample, approximately 14% is held by the ten largest clones. No patient had received any treatment before thyroid surgery. The material sequenced was tumor tissue. The receptor source for this set is a male donor with papillary thyroid cancer or a benign thyroid nodule (not recorded which). Some clones in this sample may be carry-over from other donors' samples.

This clone was counted many times. This chain connects TRBV6-1 to TRBJ2-6; perhaps TRBD2 as D (6 bases). Germline-derived CDR1 and CDR2 are MNHNS and SASEGT. The CDR3 totals 16 residues. V shed 7 bases and J shed 0 bases, with 13 bases lying between them. This CDR3 is CASTAGGPSGANVLTF. DNA for the CDR3: TGTGCCAGCACGGCCGGGGGTCCCTCTGGGGCCAACGTCCTGACTTTC.

This chain links TRBV6-1 with TRBJ1-2; a weak D match, TRBD1 (5 bases). CDR3 length: 15 residues. In germline, CDR1 is MNHNS, CDR2 SASEGT. The germline V and J ends were trimmed by 3 bases and 7 bases, with 18 bases remaining between them. CDR3 bases: TGTGCCAGCAGTGACGGGGGAGTCCCGGCTAGTGGCTACACCTTC. Translation: CASSDGGVPASGYTF.

This clone was observed a handful of times. The V and J genes are TRBV28 and TRBJ2-1; D is uncertain. The length of the CDR3 is 15 residues. V lost 5 bases, J lost 0 bases, and 11 bases lay in between. From germline, CDR1 is MDHEN and CDR2 SYDVKM. CDR3 nucleotide sequence: TGTGCCAGCAGTCTTCCAGGAAGCTCCTACAATGAGCAGTTCTTC. Its protein product is CASSLPGSSYNEQFF.

This clone was seen more than once but under ten times. This chain uses TRBV10-2 with TRBJ2-1; a weak D match, TRBD2 (6 bases). CDR1 and CDR2 (germline): WSHSY, SAAADI. Deletions cut 6 bases from V and 3 bases from J, with 21 bases between. This CDR3 is built from 17 residues. The CDR3 DNA follows: TGCGCCAGCAGACCCTGGACTAACGGCAACTACTACAATGAGCAGTTCTTC. This gives the protein CASRPWTNGNYYNEQFF.

V and J are TRBV4-1 and TRBJ1-5; no reliable D call. This CDR3 is 15 amino acids long. Trimming removed 3 bases at V and 1 base at J, with 10 bases between. Germline loops: CDR1 MGHRA, CDR2 YSYEKL. The CDR3 reads CASSQEPRSNQPQHF. CDR3 bases: TGCGCCAGCAGCCAGGAGCCCAGAAGCAATCAGCCCCAGCATTTT.

This sequence joins TRBV11-3 and TRBJ2-5; D remains ambiguous. This CDR3 is built from 12 residues. Germline V lookup: CDR1 SGHNT, CDR2 YENEEA. Trimming stripped 4 bases from V and 5 bases from J, with 8 bases between. CDR3 DNA sequence: TGTGCCAGCAGCTCTCTCCGGGAGACCCAGTACTTC. It encodes CASSSLRETQYF.

The chain is built from TRBV3-1 and TRBJ1-2, with 7 bases aligning to TRBD1. The CDR3 is 13 amino acids. V lost 5 bases to trimming and J lost 4 bases; unmatched junction nucleotides: 4. CDR1 LGHDT and CDR2 YNNKEL come from the germline V gene (reference sequence). The CDR3 nucleotides read TGTGCCAGCAGCTTGACAGGGCTCTATGGCTACACCTTC. Translation: CASSLTGLYGYTF.

V and J are TRBV20-1 and TRBJ2-1, with D possibly matching TRBD2 (6 bases). V was shortened by 3 bases and J by 4 bases, with 13 bases between the two germline ends. The CDR3 consists of 14 residues. Per germline, CDR1 DFQATT and CDR2 SNEGSKA (reference sequence). The CDR3 nucleotides are TGCAGTGCTAGGCGAGCGGGCCAGTACAATGAGCAGTTCTTC. It codes for CSARRAGQYNEQFF.

The genes are TRBV7-6 and TRBJ2-2; 7 bases match TRBD1. The CDR3 sequence is 15 residues long. Germline CDR1 reads SGHVS; CDR2 reads FNYEAQ. Trimming took 5 bases from V and 4 from J; bases not matched to a gene: 7. The CDR3 spells CASSLTTGVTGELFF. The CDR3, as DNA: TGTGCCAGCAGCCTAACTACAGGGGTCACCGGGGAGCTGTTTTTT.

The chain is built from TRBV19 and TRBJ1-4; D is uncertain. CDR3 length equals 14 residues. Germline V CDR1 and CDR2: LNHDA, SQIVND (reference sequence). V was trimmed by 6 bases and J by 0 bases, leaving 8 bases between them. The CDR3 here is CASRRIATNEKLFF. CDR3 in DNA: TGTGCCAGTAGAAGGATTGCAACTAATGAAAAACTGTTTTTT.

This clone showed up many times. V is TRBV7-2 and J is TRBJ1-1, with 10 bases matching TRBD1. CDR1 and CDR2 from the germline V gene are SGHTA and FQGNSA. The CDR3 extends over 15 amino acids. With V trimmed by 2 bases and J by 6 bases, 6 bases remained unmatched. DNA for the CDR3: TGTGCCAGCAGCTTAAGGGGGACAGGGGCCGCTGAAGCTTTCTTT. Translation: CASSLRGTGAAEAFF.

Note on this clone: The DNA is omitted, as the CDR3 cannot be located on it reliably, and the CDR3 follows TCRdb's listing. The chain carries TRBV5-5 and TRBJ1-2; no check of the table's D call, TRBD1, against the DNA was made. Germline CDR1 SGHKS, CDR2 YYEKEE (reference sequence). The CDR3 is made up of 15 amino acids, end residues included. CDR3: CASSFAPGSNYGYIF.

Comment on this clone: At one of its ends the junction is not consistent with the germline gene, which may arise from a read error. The chain combines TRBV2 with TRBJ2-7; D is perhaps TRBD1 (6 bases). Germline V CDR1 and CDR2: SNHLY, FYNNEI. There are 13 residues in the CDR3. This CDR3 is CASILERGYEHYF. CDR3 bases: TGTGCCAGCATTCTAGAAAGGGGGTACGAGCATTACTTC.

In its sample, this clone was seen a few times. V usage is TRBV27 and J usage is TRBJ1-2; TRBD1 might be the D (6 bases). V was trimmed by 0 bases and J by 7 bases, leaving 9 bases between them. Germline CDR1 reads MNHEY; CDR2 reads SMNVEV (reference sequence). The CDR3 runs to 13 residues. CDR3 in amino acids: CASSLSGGGGYTF. The CDR3 bases are TGTGCCAGCAGTTTATCGGGAGGGGGTGGCTACACCTTC.

The chain recombines TRBV5-1 with TRBJ1-1, with D perhaps matching TRBD1 (5 bases). The CDR3 covers 14 residues. V was pared by 4 bases and J by 0 bases, with 10 bases between. Germline V lookup: CDR1 SGHRS, CDR2 YFSETQ. DNA for the CDR3: TGCGCCAGCAGCCCTCAGGGCGTGAACACTGAAGCTTTCTTT. Translated, it gives CASSPQGVNTEAFF.